The following is a TCR beta chain sequence with its context. Generated by immunoSEQ multiplex PCR, the TCRdb table keeps only in-frame clones and is missing some. The sample consists of 100,000 or so clones, about 93% of them appearing once. The sample is drawn from a study of blood T cell repertoires in COVID-19. V was clipped by 2 bases and J by 7 bases; unmatched bases: 7. Germline CDR1 reads KGHSH; CDR2 reads LQKENI. The CDR3 is 16 residues long. The sample taken for sequencing was peripheral blood. This rearrangement joins TRBV18 to TRBJ2-7; 14 nucleotides line up with TRBD2. The origin of this receptor is a woman aged 45 to 65 in a cohort sampled during active COVID-19. The CDR3 loop reads CASSPRGLAGVREQYF. CDR3 coding DNA: TGTGCCAGCTCACCAAGGGGACTAGCGGGGGTTAGGGAGCAGTACTTC.